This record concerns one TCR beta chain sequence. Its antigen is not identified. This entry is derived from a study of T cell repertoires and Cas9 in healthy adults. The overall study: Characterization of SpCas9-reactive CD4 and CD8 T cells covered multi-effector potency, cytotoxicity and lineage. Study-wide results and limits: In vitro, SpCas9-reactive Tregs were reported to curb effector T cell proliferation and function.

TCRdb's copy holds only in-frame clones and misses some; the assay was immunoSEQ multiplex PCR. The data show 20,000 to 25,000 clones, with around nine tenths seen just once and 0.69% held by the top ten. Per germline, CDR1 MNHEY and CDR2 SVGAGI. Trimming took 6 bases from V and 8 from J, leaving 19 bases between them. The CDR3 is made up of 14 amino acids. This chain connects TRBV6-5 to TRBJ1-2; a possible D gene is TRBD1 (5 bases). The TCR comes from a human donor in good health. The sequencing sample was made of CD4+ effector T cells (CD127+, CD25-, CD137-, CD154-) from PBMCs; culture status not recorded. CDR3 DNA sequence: TGTGCCAGCAGACCCGAGTTGGGGGAGGGAGGCTACACCTTC. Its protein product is CASRPELGEGGYTF.